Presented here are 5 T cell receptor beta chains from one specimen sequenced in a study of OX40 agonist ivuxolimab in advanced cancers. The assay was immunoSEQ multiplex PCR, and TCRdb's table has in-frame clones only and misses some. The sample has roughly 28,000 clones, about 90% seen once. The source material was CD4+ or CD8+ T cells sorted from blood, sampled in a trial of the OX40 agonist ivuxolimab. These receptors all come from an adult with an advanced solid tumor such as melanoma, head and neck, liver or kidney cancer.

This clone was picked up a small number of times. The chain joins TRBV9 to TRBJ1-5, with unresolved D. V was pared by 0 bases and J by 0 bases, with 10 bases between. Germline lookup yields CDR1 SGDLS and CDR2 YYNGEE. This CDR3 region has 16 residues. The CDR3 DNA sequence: TGTGCCAGCAGCGTAGGTCCAGTTCTTAGCAATCAGCCCCAGCATTTT. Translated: CASSVGPVLSNQPQHF.

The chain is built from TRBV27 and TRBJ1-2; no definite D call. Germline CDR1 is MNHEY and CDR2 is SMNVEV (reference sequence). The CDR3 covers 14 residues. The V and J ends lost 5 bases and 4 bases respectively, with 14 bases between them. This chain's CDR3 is CASSPLEHFYGYTF. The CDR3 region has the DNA TGTGCCAGCAGTCCTCTGGAACACTTCTATGGCTACACCTTC.

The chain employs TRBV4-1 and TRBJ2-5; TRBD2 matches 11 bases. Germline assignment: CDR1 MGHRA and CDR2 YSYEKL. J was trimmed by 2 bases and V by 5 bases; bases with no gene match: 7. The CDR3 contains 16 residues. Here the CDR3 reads CASSSLAGGLQETQYF. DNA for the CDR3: TGCGCCAGCAGCTCCCTAGCGGGGGGCCTACAAGAGACCCAGTACTTC.

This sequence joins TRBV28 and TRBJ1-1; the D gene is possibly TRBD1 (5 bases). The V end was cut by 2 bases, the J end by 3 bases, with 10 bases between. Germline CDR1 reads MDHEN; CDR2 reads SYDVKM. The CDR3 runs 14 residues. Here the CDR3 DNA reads TGTGCCAGCAGTTTAGAAGGGGACGACACTGAAGCTTTCTTT. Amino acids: CASSLEGDDTEAFF.

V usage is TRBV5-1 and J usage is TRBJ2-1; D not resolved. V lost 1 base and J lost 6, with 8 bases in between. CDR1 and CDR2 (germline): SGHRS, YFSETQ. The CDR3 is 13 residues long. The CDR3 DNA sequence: TGCGCCAGCAGCTTGTTCTCTTTCAATGAGCAGTTCTTC. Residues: CASSLFSFNEQFF.